The text below deals with one TCR beta chain. What it binds is not known. This CDR3 is built from 14 residues. J was trimmed by 4 bases and V by 11 bases; bases with no gene match: 10. The V gene's germline CDR1 is SEHNR and CDR2 FQNEAQ (reference sequence). The data were obtained in a study of cytomegalovirus exposure and HLA in healthy donors. PCR used 60 Vbeta primers and 13 Jbeta primers. Sequenced by immunoSEQ multiplex PCR; TCRdb stores in-frame clones only, minus some. This repertoire shows roughly 180,000 clones, 84% found once; its top ten account for under 1.1%. The study's findings and limits: Because they were indistinguishable, some V segments, including TRBV6-2 and TRBV6-3, were excluded. Associated with cytomegalovirus, according to the listing, were about 160 TCR beta chains. Later on, a genetic analysis was performed. It linked a missense variant in DCLRE1C with V- and J-gene trimming of TCR beta. Later analysis showed most CMV-associated TCR beta chains appearing HLA-restricted.

The source of this sequence is a man aged 25 to 45 in good health and CMV-seronegative. The sample was PBMCs. The chain carries TRBV7-9 and TRBJ2-3; 9 bases align to TRBD2. CDR3: CAGVRGGAADTQYF. The CDR3 DNA is TGTGCCGGGGTGCGGGGGGGCGCGGCAGATACGCAGTATTTT.